What follows describes a single TCR beta chain. Its cognate antigen is unknown. Different DNA sequences within this sample yield the same CDR3. The naive CD8 subset, CD45RO-negative cells positively selected for CCR7, excluded terminally differentiated effector memory CD45RA+ cells. Authors' data handling: For the immunoSEQ data, sequences were junction-only without quality scores, so filtering differed. Profiling relied on immunoSEQ multiplex PCR, and the TCRdb table lists in-frame clones only, not all of them. The V and J calls and clone size were taken over from that table, and D and trimming were inferred from the DNA. Of 1.5 million to 2.5 million clones in the sample, just under 95% were seen once. The source of the sample is a study of shared clonotypes between healthy human individuals. Findings and limits, study-wide: Estimated clonotype richness was generally higher in naive than memory subsets.

The origin of this receptor is a man aged 18-30 years in good health. Material: naive CD8+ T cells sorted from blood.

The CDR3 loop is CASSQGSNTEAFF. The DNA for the CDR3 is TGCGCCAGCAGCCAAGGGTCTAACACTGAAGCTTTCTTT. The chain couples TRBV4-1 to TRBJ1-1; D uncertain. V was pared by 1 base and J by 2 bases, with 5 bases between. This CDR3 region has 13 residues. Looked up from germline, CDR1 is MGHRA and CDR2 is YSYEKL.